Included here is one T cell receptor (beta chain) sequence, with context. Its specificity is not known. Germline V gene data show CDR1 as MDHEN and CDR2 as SYDVKM. V lost 7 bases to trimming and J lost 3 bases, with 16 bases between them. CDR3 length: 14 residues. Sequencing used immunoSEQ multiplex PCR; TCRdb keeps in-frame clones, though not all of them. The table lists about 330,000 clones, about nine tenths of them singletons. These data originate in a study of cytomegalovirus exposure and HLA in healthy donors. For the study at large: Per a later analysis, the roughly 670 first-cohort and 95 to 150 validation repertoires shared one platform. The study's findings and limits: In vitro confirmation showed three CMV-associated chains to be CMV antigen specific. High specificity and sensitivity for cytomegalovirus status were reported for the classifier. The study listed 164 cytomegalovirus-associated TCR beta chains.

This chain uses TRBV28 with TRBJ2-7; possibly TRBD1 for D (6 bases). The sequence was collected from a woman under 30 in good health and CMV-seronegative. The specimen sequenced was PBMCs. The CDR3: CASNGTPWDYEQYF. Here the CDR3 DNA reads TGTGCCAGCAACGGGACACCCTGGGACTACGAGCAGTACTTC.